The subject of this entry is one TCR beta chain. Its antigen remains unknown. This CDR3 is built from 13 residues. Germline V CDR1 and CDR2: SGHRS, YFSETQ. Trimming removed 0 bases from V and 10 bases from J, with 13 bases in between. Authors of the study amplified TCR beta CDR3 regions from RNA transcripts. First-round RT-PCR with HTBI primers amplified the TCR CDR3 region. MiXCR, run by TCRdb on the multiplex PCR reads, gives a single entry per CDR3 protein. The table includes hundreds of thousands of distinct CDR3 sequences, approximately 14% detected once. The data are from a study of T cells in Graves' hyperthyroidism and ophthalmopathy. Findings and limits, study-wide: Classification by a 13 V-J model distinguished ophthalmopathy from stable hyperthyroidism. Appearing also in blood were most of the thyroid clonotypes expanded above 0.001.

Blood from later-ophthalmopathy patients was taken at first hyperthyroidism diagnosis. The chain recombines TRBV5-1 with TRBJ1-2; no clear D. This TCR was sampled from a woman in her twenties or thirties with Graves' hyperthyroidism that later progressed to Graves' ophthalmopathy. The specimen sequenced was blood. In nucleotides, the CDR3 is TGCGCCAGCAGCTTGGATCCCAGTAAGGACTACACCTTC. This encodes CASSLDPSKDYTF.